This TCR beta chain was sequenced for a study of T cells in Graves' hyperthyroidism and ophthalmopathy. There were TCR beta CDR3 regions amplified from RNA transcripts. A first-round RT-PCR of the TCR CDR3 used the HTBI primer set. One entry per CDR3 protein, called by TCRdb with MiXCR from the multiplex PCR reads. The sample includes fewer than 650,000 distinct CDR3 sequences, about 45% of them seen just once. The sequence came from an adult woman with Graves' disease, either hyperthyroidism or ophthalmopathy (not recorded which). Material: peripheral blood or thyroid tissue (not recorded which).

The CDR3: CASSISGATGELFF. The DNA for the CDR3 is TGTGCCAGTAGTATTAGCGGGGCCACCGGGGAGCTGTTTTTT. The chain couples TRBV19 to TRBJ2-2, with 8 bases that match TRBD2. Germline V gene lookup returns CDR1 LNHDA and CDR2 SQIVND (reference sequence). V shed 3 bases, J shed 4 bases, and the junction held 1 base outside the gene matches. The length of the CDR3 is 14 residues.